The 13 T cell receptor beta chains below were found in one sample sequenced in a study of tumor-infiltrating lymphocytes in primary liver carcinoma. In addition to blood RNA drawn from unsorted whole blood, germline DNA was extracted. Making TCR beta cDNA involved around 510 ng total RNA and a constant-region primer. The TCR beta library was amplified through three nested multiplex PCR rounds in a modified ARM-PCR procedure. For approximately 9 cycles apiece, the opening two PCR rounds ran with TRBV1-TRBV30 forward primers and a C-beta reverse primer. MiXCR, run by TCRdb on the multiplex PCR reads, gives a single entry per CDR3 protein. The sample includes under 200,000 distinct CDR3 sequences, less than 65% of them seen just once. The specimen was peripheral blood. The receptors originated from a woman in her fifties or sixties with primary liver carcinoma and hepatitis B virus infection.

Concerning this clonotype: Relative to the germline gene, one junction end is altered; a read error may explain this. This chain joins TRBV11-2 and TRBJ2-7; TRBD2 matches 7 bases. CDR1 and CDR2 from the germline V gene are SGHAT and FQNNGV. This CDR3 comprises 15 residues. The CDR3 DNA is TGTGCCGGCAGCTTAGATGGGGGGGAGGTCTACGGGCAGTACTTC. Its protein is CAGSLDGGEVYGQYF.

This chain uses TRBV28 with TRBJ2-2; D is possibly TRBD1 (6 bases). CDR1 and CDR2 from the germline V gene are MDHEN and SYDVKM. The CDR3 covers 15 residues. V lost 5 bases and J 1 base, leaving 11 bases between the germline ends. In DNA, the CDR3 is TGTGCCAGCAGTCACCCGGGACAGAACACCGGGGAGCTGTTTTTT. Protein sequence: CASSHPGQNTGELFF.

In regard to this clonotype: This may be a read error, as it is one base from a much larger clone. V usage is TRBV4-1 and J usage is TRBJ1-2; D call uncertain. CDR1 and CDR2 from the germline V gene are MGHRA and YSYEKL. V dropped 0 bases and J dropped 7 bases, with 15 bases sitting between them. The length of the CDR3 is 15 residues. In DNA, the CDR3 is TGCGCCAGCAGCCAAGAATCAATATTGGCCCGTGGCTACACCTTC. This translates into CASSQESILARGYTF.

This chain connects TRBV28 to TRBJ2-3; D gene unclear. V was trimmed by 7 bases and J by 7 bases, leaving 9 bases between them. Germline V gene sequence: CDR1 MDHEN, CDR2 SYDVKM. This CDR3 contains 11 residues. CDR3 DNA: TGTGCCAGCACCTCTCAAAATACGCAGTATTTT. The encoded protein is CASTSQNTQYF.

The sample holds many counts of this clonotype. This sequence joins TRBV30 and TRBJ1-1; D unclear. Germline CDR1 is GTSNPN and CDR2 is SVGIG (reference sequence). The CDR3 is 15 amino acids. V lost 3 bases and J 6 bases, leaving 20 bases between the germline ends. The CDR3 bases are TGTGCCTGGAGGGTAGACGGACTCCAGAGGGCTGAAGCTTTCTTT. It codes for CAWRVDGLQRAEAFF. The complete variable domain, with remaining parts taken from reference TRBV30 and TRBJ1-1, reads SQTIHQWPATLVQPVGSPLSLECTVEGTSNPNLYWYRQAAGRGLQLLFYSVGIGQISSEVPQNLSASRPQDRQFILSSKKLLLSDSGFYLCAWRVDGLQRAEAFFGQGTRLTVV.

The CDR3: CASSPRGKEPLTEAFF. For the CDR3, the DNA is TGTGCCAGCAGCCCCAGGGGAAAAGAGCCTCTAACTGAAGCTTTCTTT. V usage is TRBV7-8 and J usage is TRBJ1-1; possibly TRBD1 for D (6 bases). Germline lookup yields CDR1 SGHVS and CDR2 FQNEAQ. The CDR3 consists of 16 residues. Trimming took 5 bases from V and 5 from J, leaving 21 bases between them.

The chain combines TRBV12-3 or TRBV12-4 with TRBJ2-2; 12 nucleotides agree with TRBD2. J gave up 4 bases and V 3 bases, and 0 bases lay outside the gene matches. The CDR3 runs to 15 residues. In DNA form, the CDR3 reads TGTGCCAGCAGTTTGACTAGCGGGAGCACCGGGGAGCTGTTTTTT. This codes for CASSLTSGSTGELFF.

This clonotype has a count of ten or more. This chain connects TRBV6-2 or TRBV6-3 to TRBJ2-1, with 9 bases lining up with TRBD2. The CDR3 is made up of 20 amino acids. Germline loops: CDR1 MNHEY, CDR2 SVGEGT. Germline trimming cut 0 bases from V and 0 bases from J; bases unmatched to any gene: 12. CDR3 loop: CASSYSRSSGALSSYNEQFF. The CDR3, as DNA: TGTGCCAGCAGTTACTCGAGGTCTAGCGGGGCCCTTAGCTCCTACAATGAGCAGTTCTTC.

To note about this clonotype: One end of the junction does not line up with germline, which may come from a read error. The V gene is TRBV25-1, the J gene TRBJ2-1; 7 nucleotides match TRBD2. Per the germline V gene, CDR1 is MGHDK and CDR2 is SYGVNS. This CDR3 has 17 amino acids. This chain's CDR3 is CASSERGAGRAYKEQFF. The CDR3 DNA is TGTGCCAGCAGTGAACGGGGAGCGGGAAGGGCCTACAAAGAGCAGTTCTTC. Full variable domain (outside the CDR3, taken from reference TRBV25-1 and TRBJ2-1): EADIYQTPRYLVIGTGKKITLECSQTMGHDKMYWYQQDPGMELHLIHYSYGVNSTEKGDLSSESTVSRIRTEHFPLTLESARPSHTSQYLCASSERGAGRAYKEQFFGPGTRLTVL.

This clonotype appeared once. Given a much more abundant clone one base away, this may be a read error. V gene TRBV10-1 combines with J gene TRBJ2-7; tentatively, D is TRBD1 (6 bases). This CDR3 comprises 14 residues. The germline CDR1 and CDR2 sequences are WNHNN and SYGVQD (reference sequence). DNA for the CDR3: TGCGCCAGCCCGATTCGGACAGAAGATTACGAGCTGTACTTC. This sequence encodes CASPIRTEDYELYF.

Of note for this clonotype: At one of its ends the junction is not consistent with the germline gene, which may arise from a read error. The chain links TRBV28 to TRBJ1-1, with D maybe TRBD1 (6 bases). The CDR3 spans 15 residues. Germline V CDR1 and CDR2: MDHEN, SYDVKM. The CDR3 region has the DNA TGTGCCAGCACCCTGGGGGCGGCTTTGAACGCTGAAGCTTTCTTT. This translates into CASTLGAALNAEAFF.

This clonotype has ten or more counts. This sequence joins TRBV12-5 and TRBJ1-2, with D tentatively TRBD1 (5 bases). The germline V gene has CDR1 LGHNT and CDR2 FRNRAP. V was pared by 4 bases and J by 2 bases, with 17 bases between. The CDR3 has 16 amino acids. The CDR3 region has the DNA TGTGCTAGTGGTTCCCCCCACCGCCGGGGGAACTATGGCTACACCTTC. It translates to CASGSPHRRGNYGYTF.

The chain is built from TRBV4-1 and TRBJ2-7; D may be TRBD1 (7 bases). V shed 8 bases and J shed 7 bases, with 27 bases lying between them. Germline lookup yields CDR1 MGHRA and CDR2 YSYEKL. This CDR3 is built from 16 residues. DNA for the CDR3: TGCGCCAGCGCCAGGAGGGGGCAGGGTGGTGTTTATGAGCAGTACTTC. It is translated as CASARRGQGGVYEQYF.